This section outlines one T cell receptor (beta chain) sequence together with its context. Source study methods: Cell counts per sample came from amplifying reference gene primers. The protocol was immunoSEQ multiplex PCR, while the TCRdb copy is restricted to in-frame clones and leaves out a portion. V and J calls and clone size are as listed in that table; D and trimming were resolved from the DNA. The sample has roughly 100,000 clones, 85% to 90% seen once; the top ten hold around 4.3%. CDR1 is SQVTM and CDR2 is ANQGSEA in the germline V gene. Trimming stripped 3 bases from V and 1 base from J, with 9 bases between. The CDR3 is 13 amino acids. The sample originates from a study of blood T cell repertoires in COVID-19. Study overall: The study drew acute and convalescent COVID-19 samples from the United States, Italy and Spain. Nucleic acid was either cDNA or gDNA, and it came from T cells, B-cell-depleted T cells, or PBMCs.

The sequencing input was peripheral blood. This sequence was found in a middle-aged man with acute or convalescent COVID-19. This chain links TRBV29-1 with TRBJ1-2; D is perhaps TRBD1 (5 bases). The CDR3: CSVEDTLNYGYTF. The CDR3 region has the DNA TGCAGCGTTGAGGACACCCTTAACTATGGCTACACCTTC.